Listed below are T cell receptor beta chains from one sample, sequenced in a study of T cell repertoires in cytomegalovirus infection. MiXCR was run by TCRdb on the reads, yielding one entry per CDR3 protein. This table holds about 260,000 distinct CDR3 sequences, around 9% found once. The sample consisted of PBMCs. All receptors come from a human donor in good health (CMV status not recorded). Some clones in this sample may be carry-over from other donors' samples. Both conserved end residues are part of each CDR3.

j_call,v_call,cdr3_aa
TRBJ2-7,TRBV7-8,CASSYSGAFSYEQYF
TRBJ2-1,TRBV7-2,CASSLSGPTYNEQFF
TRBJ2-3,TRBV7-2,CASSPEGLAGATDTQYF
TRBJ1-2,TRBV7-2,CASSLVWESYGYTF
TRBJ1-4,TRBV7-2,CASSSRRGANEKLFF
TRBJ1-2,TRBV4-3,CASSQEFGRGSYGYTF
TRBJ1-2,TRBV7-2,CASSSPGLGYTF
TRBJ2-2,TRBV20-1,CSARGQREYRELFF
TRBJ1-3,TRBV28,CASSPTGKGNTIYF
TRBJ2-3,TRBV4-3,CASSQDGAGTTDTQYF
TRBJ2-3,TRBV28,CASTPTGLAGGPGNTDTQYF
TRBJ2-7,TRBV7-2,CASSLSSSAYEQYF
TRBJ1-2,TRBV7-2,CASSPRTGRGYTF
TRBJ2-2,TRBV6-2/TRBV6-3,CASRGPGQGLNTGELFF
TRBJ2-7,TRBV7-2,CASSSGQGLDEQYF
TRBJ2-5,TRBV12-3/TRBV12-4,CASSFGRGGETQYF
TRBJ2-4,TRBV6-4,CASSEQDMLGNIQYF
TRBJ1-1,TRBV6-2/TRBV6-3,CASSRQNTEAFF
TRBJ1-4,TRBV28,CASSTRDIATNEKLFF
TRBJ2-1,TRBV10-2,CASSEASSYNEQFF
TRBJ2-1,TRBV6-6,CASRAGQGDGDEQFF
TRBJ2-3,TRBV7-8,CASSSGQGASVWYF
TRBJ2-7,TRBV20-1,CSAPIAGLSYEQYF
TRBJ2-2,TRBV18,CASALNTGELFF
TRBJ1-2,TRBV9,CASSVGFGGANNYGYTF
TRBJ1-6,TRBV7-2,CASSSSMGGGNSPLHF
TRBJ2-3,TRBV6-2/TRBV6-3,CASSLGSGLSTDTQYF
TRBJ1-2,TRBV7-9,CASSLSGPLYGYTF
TRBJ2-3,TRBV20-1,CSASSGGGADTQYF
TRBJ1-4,TRBV7-2,CASSLAKAEKLFF
TRBJ2-2,TRBV10-1,CASSGVNGELFF
TRBJ1-2,TRBV7-2,CASSRDRGNYGYTF
TRBJ2-7,TRBV5-1,CASSLGQGMGEQYF
TRBJ2-7,TRBV7-2,CASSLQALAGPYEQYF
TRBJ2-1,TRBV7-9,CASSPPGGPREKQFF
TRBJ1-1,TRBV7-9,CASSSRQGVNTEAFF
TRBJ1-2,TRBV7-2,CASTAPQGAWGYTF
TRBJ2-3,TRBV5-1,CASSSQGQGADTQYF
TRBJ1-2,TRBV7-2,CASRPQSPGGYTF
TRBJ2-1,TRBV6-2/TRBV6-3,CASSYGGAMSEQFF
TRBJ1-3,TRBV7-2,CASSFPRGRVGNTIYF
TRBJ1-1,TRBV6-2/TRBV6-3,CASSRFAEAFF
TRBJ2-2,TRBV7-9,CASSSGTDLRAAGELFF
TRBJ2-7,TRBV6-2/TRBV6-3,CASSIPGGRNSYEQYF
TRBJ2-5,TRBV29-1,CSVNSGAQETQYF
TRBJ2-3,TRBV7-2,CASSLGAGERDTQYF
TRBJ1-1,TRBV7-2,CASSLIGEAFF
TRBJ2-7,TRBV6-2/TRBV6-3,CASSYRSGISYEQYF
TRBJ2-3,TRBV12-3/TRBV12-4,CASSPLAGPTDTQYF
TRBJ1-1,TRBV7-2,CASSSYWTGAMNTEAFF
TRBJ1-4,TRBV28,CASSPLLDGEKLFF
TRBJ2-1,TRBV11-2,CASSSGLLNEQFF
TRBJ2-1,TRBV5-1,CASSLGSSGGWTYNEQFF
TRBJ1-2,TRBV7-9,CASQGSVVGYTF
TRBJ2-1,TRBV7-8,CASSPSGGAANEQFF
TRBJ2-4,TRBV7-9,CASSHFGTGGVRFGIQYF
TRBJ2-5,TRBV28,CASSLVGGLRETQYF